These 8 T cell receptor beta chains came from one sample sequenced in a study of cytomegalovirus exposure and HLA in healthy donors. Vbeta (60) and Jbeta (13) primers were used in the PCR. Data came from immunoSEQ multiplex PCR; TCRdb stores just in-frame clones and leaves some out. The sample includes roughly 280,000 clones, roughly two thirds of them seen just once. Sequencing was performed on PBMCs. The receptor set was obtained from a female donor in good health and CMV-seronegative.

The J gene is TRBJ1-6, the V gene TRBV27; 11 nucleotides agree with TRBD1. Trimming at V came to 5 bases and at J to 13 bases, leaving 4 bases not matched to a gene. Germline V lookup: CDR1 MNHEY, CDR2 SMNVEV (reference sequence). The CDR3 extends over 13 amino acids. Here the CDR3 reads CASSPGQGVPLHF. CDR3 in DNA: TGTGCCAGCAGTCCGGGACAGGGGGTCCCCCTCCACTTT.

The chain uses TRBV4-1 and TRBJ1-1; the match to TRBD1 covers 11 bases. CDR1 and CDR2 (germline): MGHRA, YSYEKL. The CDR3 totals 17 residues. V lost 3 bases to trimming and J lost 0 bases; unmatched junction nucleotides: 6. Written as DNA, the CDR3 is TGCGCCAGCAGCCACGGGGGGGACAGGGGGGTGAACACTGAAGCTTTCTTT. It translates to CASSHGGDRGVNTEAFF.

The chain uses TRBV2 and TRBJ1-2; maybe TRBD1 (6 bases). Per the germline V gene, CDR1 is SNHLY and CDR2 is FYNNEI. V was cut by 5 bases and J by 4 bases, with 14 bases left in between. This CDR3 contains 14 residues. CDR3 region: CASSRTDSSYGYTF. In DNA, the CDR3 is TGTGCCAGCAGTCGAACGGACAGCTCCTATGGCTACACCTTC.

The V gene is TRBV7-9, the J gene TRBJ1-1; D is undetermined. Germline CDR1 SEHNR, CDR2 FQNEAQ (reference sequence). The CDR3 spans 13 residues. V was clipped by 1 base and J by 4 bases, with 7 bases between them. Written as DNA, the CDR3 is TGTGCCAGCAGCTTAGGGGCAGGCACTGAAGCTTTCTTT. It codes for CASSLGAGTEAFF.

This CDR3 reads CASSLERGRQGFHEQYF. The DNA for the CDR3 is TGTGCCAGCAGCTTGGAGCGAGGGAGACAGGGGTTCCACGAGCAGTACTTC. The J gene is TRBJ2-7, the V gene TRBV5-4; TRBD1 matches 8 bases. Germline V CDR1 and CDR2: SGHNT, YYREEE (reference sequence). The CDR3 sequence is 17 residues long. J gave up 5 bases and V 0 bases, and 13 bases lay outside the gene matches.

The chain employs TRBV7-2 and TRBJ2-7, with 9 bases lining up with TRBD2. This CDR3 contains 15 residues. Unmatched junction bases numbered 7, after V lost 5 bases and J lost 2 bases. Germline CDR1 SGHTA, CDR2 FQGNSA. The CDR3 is CASSLIAGAPYEQYF. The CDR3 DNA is TGTGCCAGCAGCCTGATAGCGGGAGCCCCCTACGAGCAGTACTTC.

The CDR3 coding sequence is TGCGCCAGCAGCTTGAGGACAGGCAACTCGAGAACTGAAGCTTTCTTT. It yields the protein CASSLRTGNSRTEAFF. The J gene is TRBJ1-1, the V gene TRBV5-1; 7 nucleotides agree with TRBD1. Germline trimming cut 1 base from V and 5 bases from J; bases unmatched to any gene: 11. Per germline, CDR1 SGHRS and CDR2 YFSETQ. CDR3 length equals 16 residues.

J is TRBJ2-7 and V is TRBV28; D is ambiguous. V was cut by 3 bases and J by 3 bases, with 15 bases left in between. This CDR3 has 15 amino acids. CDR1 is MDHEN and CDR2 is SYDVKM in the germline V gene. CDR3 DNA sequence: TGTGCCAGCAGTTTCCCCAGGCTTACATACTACGAGCAGTACTTC. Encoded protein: CASSFPRLTYYEQYF.